Below, 10 T cell receptor beta chains from the same sample are listed, as sequenced in a study of a mutant IDH1 vaccine in newly diagnosed glioma. Time point defined: baseline, week 1 (first vaccination visit). The treatment here: pre-vaccination baseline after standard-of-care therapy. The protocol was immunoSEQ multiplex PCR, while the TCRdb copy is restricted to in-frame clones and leaves out a portion. The data contain 90,000 to 100,000 clones, over 85% of them singletons. The material was PBMCs, obtained from a glioma patient treated with radiotherapy, temozolomide or both. The receptors come from a woman aged 45-60 years with glioma.

This sequence joins TRBV29-1 and TRBJ2-7, with D perhaps matching TRBD2 (5 bases). The germline V and J ends were trimmed by 4 bases and 4 bases, with 14 bases remaining between them. The CDR3 consists of 13 residues. CDR1 and CDR2 from the germline V gene are SQVTM and ANQGSEA. The CDR3 nucleotides are TGCAGCGTTGTGCTAGCCCCTAGGTACGAGCAGTACTTC. The encoded protein is CSVVLAPRYEQYF.

The chain recombines TRBV15 with TRBJ2-1; 11 bases align to TRBD2. The V and J ends lost 3 bases and 6 bases, in that order; junction bases with no gene match: 4. CDR3 length: 15 amino acids. Per the germline V gene, CDR1 is LNHNV and CDR2 is YYDKDF (reference sequence). CDR3 bases: TGTGCCACCAGCAGGCCACTAGCGGGAGCCAATGAGCAGTTCTTC. Its translation: CATSRPLAGANEQFF.

This chain uses TRBV6-1 with TRBJ1-1; a weak D match, TRBD1 (5 bases). The V end lost 4 bases, the J end lost 0 bases, and 9 bases lay between the germline ends. CDR1 is MNHNS, CDR2 SASEGT, per germline. CDR3 length equals 14 residues. CDR3 region: CASSAGLLNTEAFF. CDR3 nucleotide sequence: TGTGCCAGCAGTGCGGGACTGCTGAACACTGAAGCTTTCTTT.

This rearrangement joins TRBV2 to TRBJ1-1, with 7 bases lining up with TRBD1. This CDR3 spans 13 amino acids. CDR1 is SNHLY and CDR2 is FYNNEI in the germline V gene. Trimming at V came to 5 bases and at J to 13 bases, leaving 13 bases not matched to a gene. The CDR3 DNA follows: TGTGCCAGCAGTCTGGACAGGCCGGACCGAGGTTTCTTT. Translating gives CASSLDRPDRGFF. Variable domain in full (rest from reference TRBV2 and TRBJ1-1): EPEVTQTPSHQVTQMGQEVILRCVPISNHLYFYWYRQILGQKVEFLVSFYNNEISEKSEIFDDQFSVERPDGSNFTLKIRSTKLEDSAMYFCASSLDRPDRGFFGQGTRLTVV.

The rearrangement joins TRBV19 to TRBJ2-7, with D tentatively TRBD1 (6 bases). Trimming cost V 10 bases and J 4 bases, with 14 bases left between them. The germline V gene has CDR1 LNHDA and CDR2 SQIVND (reference sequence). The CDR3 is 12 residues long. The CDR3 sequence is CATGRGLYEQYF. The CDR3 DNA is TGTGCCACTGGCAGGGGATTATACGAGCAGTACTTC.

The chain combines TRBV10-3 with TRBJ2-3; 9 bases line up with TRBD1. The CDR3 extends over 15 amino acids. Germline V gives CDR1 ENHRY, CDR2 SYGVKD. With 6 bases clipped from V and 2 bases from J, the junction kept 6 bases outside the gene matches. The DNA of the CDR3 is TGTGCCATCAGGGGGGGGACAGGGTACACAGATACGCAGTATTTT. This sequence encodes CAIRGGTGYTDTQYF.

J is TRBJ2-1 and V is TRBV5-1; TRBD2 matches at 10 bases. The CDR3 has 15 amino acids. V was pared by 2 bases and J by 8 bases, with 7 bases of the junction left unmatched. CDR1 and CDR2 (germline): SGHRS, YFSETQ. For the CDR3, the DNA is TGCGCCAGCAGCTTCTTCGGGACTAGCGAGGATGAGCAGTTCTTC. Translation gives CASSFFGTSEDEQFF.

This rearrangement joins TRBV11-2 to TRBJ2-7; 11 positions match TRBD2. Trimming cost V 6 bases and J 3 bases; bases outside gene matches: 7. Germline CDR1 and CDR2: SGHAT and FQNNGV. This CDR3 has 15 residues. CDR3 DNA: TGTGCCAGCAGTACCGGGACTAGCGGCATCTACGAGCAGTACTTC. As protein: CASSTGTSGIYEQYF.

V usage is TRBV6-6 and J usage is TRBJ1-5, with D uncertain. V was shortened by 8 bases and J by 1 base, with 15 bases between the two germline ends. The CDR3 contains 15 residues. Germline V lookup: CDR1 MNHNY, CDR2 SVGAGI (reference sequence). CDR3 DNA sequence: TGTGCCAGCGGGAGGGCAGATGAAAGCAATCAGCCCCAGCATTTT. The encoded protein is CASGRADESNQPQHF.

To note about this clone: The same CDR3 arises from other DNA sequences in this sample as well. The chain combines TRBV6-5 with TRBJ1-5; D not certain. Between the trimmed V and J ends, which lost 0 bases and 4 bases, there was a span of 10 bases. This CDR3 is 15 amino acids long. CDR1 and CDR2 from the germline V gene are MNHEY and SVGAGI. CDR3 in DNA: TGTGCCAGCAGTTACTCGAGGACGGCGAATCAGCCCCAGCATTTT. This codes for CASSYSRTANQPQHF.